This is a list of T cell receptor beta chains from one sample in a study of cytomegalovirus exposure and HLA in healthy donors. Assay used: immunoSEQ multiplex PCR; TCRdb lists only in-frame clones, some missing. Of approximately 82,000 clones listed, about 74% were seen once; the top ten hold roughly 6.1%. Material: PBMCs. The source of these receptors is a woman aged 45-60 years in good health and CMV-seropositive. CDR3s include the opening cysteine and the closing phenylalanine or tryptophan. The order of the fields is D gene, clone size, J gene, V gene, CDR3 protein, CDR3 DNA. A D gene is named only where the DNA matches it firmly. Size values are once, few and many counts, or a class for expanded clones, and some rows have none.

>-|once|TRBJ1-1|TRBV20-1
CSAQGAFF
TGCAGTGCTCAGGGCGCTTTCTTT
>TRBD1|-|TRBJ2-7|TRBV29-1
CSVAPVDRVGEQYF
TGCAGCGTTGCCCCCGTCGACAGGGTGGGCGAGCAGTACTTC
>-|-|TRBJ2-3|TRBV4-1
CASSYASRGSTDTQYF
TGCGCCAGCAGCTACGCGAGCCGGGGTTCAACAGATACGCAGTATTTT
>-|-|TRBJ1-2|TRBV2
CAKLTRQGDYGYTF
TGTGCCAAGCTAACAAGGCAGGGCGACTATGGCTACACCTTC
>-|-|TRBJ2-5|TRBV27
CASSRRQNQETQYF
TGTGCCAGCAGTCGCCGACAGAATCAAGAGACCCAGTACTTC
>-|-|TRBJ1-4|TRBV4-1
CASSQPGRTGRTNEKLFF
TGCGCCAGCAGCCAACCCGGGAGGACGGGGCGTACTAATGAAAAACTGTTTTTT
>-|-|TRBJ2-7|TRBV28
CASLTGSSYEQYF
TGTGCCAGCCTCACAGGGTCCAGCTACGAGCAGTACTTC
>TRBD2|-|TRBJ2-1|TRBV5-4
CASSGGGLAGYEQFF
TGTGCCAGCAGTGGGGGGGGACTAGCGGGATATGAGCAGTTCTTC
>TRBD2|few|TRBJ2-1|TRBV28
CASSPGLAGETDDNEQFF
TGTGCCAGCAGCCCGGGACTAGCGGGAGAGACTGACGACAATGAGCAGTTCTTC
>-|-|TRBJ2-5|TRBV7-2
CASSLFGAGGETQYF
TGTGCCAGCAGCTTATTCGGAGCCGGCGGAGAGACCCAGTACTTC
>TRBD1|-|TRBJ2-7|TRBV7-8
CASSLVGTGFEQYF
TGTGCCAGCAGCTTAGTTGGGACAGGGTTCGAGCAGTACTTC
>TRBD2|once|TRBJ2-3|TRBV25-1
CASSRGLAGATDTQYF
TGTGCCAGCAGTCGCGGACTAGCGGGCGCCACAGATACGCAGTATTTT
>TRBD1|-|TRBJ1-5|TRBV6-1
CASTGGRGRNQPQHF
TGTGCCAGCACGGGTGGCAGGGGGCGAAATCAGCCCCAGCATTTT
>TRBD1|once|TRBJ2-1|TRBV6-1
CASTRDRTYNEQFF
TGTGCCAGCACTCGGGACAGGACCTACAATGAGCAGTTCTTC
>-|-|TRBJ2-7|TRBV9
CASSVGGGSGYEQYF
TGTGCCAGCAGCGTAGGTGGCGGATCCGGCTACGAGCAGTACTTC
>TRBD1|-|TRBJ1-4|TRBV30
CAWSRDRGDRTNEKLFF
TGTGCCTGGAGTAGGGACAGGGGGGATCGGACTAATGAAAAACTGTTTTTT
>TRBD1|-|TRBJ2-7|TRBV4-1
CASSQGGTGSYEQYF
TGCGCCAGCAGCCAAGGGGGGACAGGGTCCTACGAGCAGTACTTC
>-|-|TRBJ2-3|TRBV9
CASSVPGVDTQYF
TGTGCCAGCAGCGTACCGGGGGTGGATACGCAGTATTTT
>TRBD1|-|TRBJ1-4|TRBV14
CASSQVGDRASEKLFF
TGTGCCAGCAGCCAAGTAGGGGACAGGGCGAGTGAAAAACTGTTTTTT
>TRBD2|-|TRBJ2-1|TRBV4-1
CASSQDRLAGNNEQFF
TGCGCCAGCAGCCAAGACCGACTAGCGGGTAACAATGAGCAGTTCTTC
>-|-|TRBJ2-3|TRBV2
CASTSVSDTQYF
TGTGCCAGCACTAGTGTGTCAGATACGCAGTATTTT
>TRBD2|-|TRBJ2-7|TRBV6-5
CASRAGGGNEQYF
TGTGCCAGCAGGGCGGGAGGCGGGAACGAGCAGTACTTC
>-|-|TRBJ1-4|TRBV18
CASSPSATNEKLFF
TGTGCCAGCTCACCTAGTGCAACTAATGAAAAACTGTTTTTT
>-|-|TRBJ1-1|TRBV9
CASSGLVAREAFF
TGTGCCAGCAGCGGTCTCGTGGCCCGAGAAGCTTTCTTT
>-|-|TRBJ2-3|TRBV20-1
CSAPRADTQYF
TGCAGTGCCCCTCGCGCGGATACGCAGTATTTT
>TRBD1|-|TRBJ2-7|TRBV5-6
CASSYSGQTQF
TGTGCCAGCAGCTACTCGGGACAGACCCAATTC
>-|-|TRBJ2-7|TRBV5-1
CASSDGQLNFNYEQYF
TGCGCCAGCAGCGACGGACAGCTAAACTTTAACTACGAGCAGTACTTC
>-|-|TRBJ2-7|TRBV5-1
CASSSDFPPYEQYF
TGCGCCAGCAGCTCCGACTTCCCCCCCTACGAGCAGTACTTC
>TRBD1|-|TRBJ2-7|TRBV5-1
CASSLGPLGQGSYEQYF
TGCGCCAGCAGCTTGGGGCCGCTGGGACAGGGCTCCTACGAGCAGTACTTC
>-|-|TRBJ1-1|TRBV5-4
CASSSMTANTEAFF
TGTGCCAGCAGCTCAATGACAGCGAACACTGAAGCTTTCTTT
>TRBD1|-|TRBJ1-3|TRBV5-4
CASSLNRGSSGNTIYF
TGTGCCAGCAGCTTGAACAGGGGATCCTCTGGAAACACCATATATTTT
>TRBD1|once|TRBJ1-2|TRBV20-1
CSARGQDGYTF
TGCAGTGCTAGGGGACAGGATGGCTACACCTTC
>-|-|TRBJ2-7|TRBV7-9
CSSSSGSYEQYF
TGTTCCAGCAGCTCCGGCTCCTACGAGCAGTACTTC
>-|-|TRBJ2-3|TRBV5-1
CASSPTERTQYF
TGCGCCAGCAGCCCCACGGAGCGAACGCAGTATTTT
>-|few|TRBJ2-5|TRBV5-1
CASSLAGPQGGTQYF
TGCGCCAGCAGCTTGGCTGGACCGCAAGGAGGGACCCAGTACTTC
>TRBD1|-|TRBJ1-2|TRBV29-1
CSVVGTQQGAFGYTF
TGCAGCGTTGTGGGGACTCAACAGGGGGCTTTCGGCTACACCTTC
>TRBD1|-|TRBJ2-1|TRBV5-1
CASSLGDRDYNEQFF
TGCGCCAGCAGCTTGGGGGACAGAGACTACAATGAGCAGTTCTTC
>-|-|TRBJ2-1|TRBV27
CASSWGRGDEQFF
TGTGCCAGCAGTTGGGGACGCGGGGATGAGCAGTTCTTC
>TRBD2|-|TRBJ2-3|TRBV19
CASSISGGTDTQYF
TGTGCCAGTAGTATCTCGGGAGGAACAGATACGCAGTATTTT
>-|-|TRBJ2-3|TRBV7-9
CASSLFAGRTDTQYF
TGTGCCAGCAGCTTATTCGCGGGACGGACAGATACGCAGTATTTT
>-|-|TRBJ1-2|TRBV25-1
CASSEETGSNYGYTF
TGTGCCAGCAGTGAGGAAACAGGATCTAACTATGGCTACACCTTC
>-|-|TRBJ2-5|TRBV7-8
CASSWYRQETQYF
TGTGCCAGCAGCTGGTATCGGCAAGAGACCCAGTACTTC
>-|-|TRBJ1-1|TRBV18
CASSPTRNTEAFF
TGTGCCAGCTCACCGACACGGAACACTGAAGCTTTCTTT
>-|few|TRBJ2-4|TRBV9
CASSPPLVSTDIQYF
TGTGCCAGCAGCCCCCCGCTAGTGAGTACGGACATTCAGTACTTC
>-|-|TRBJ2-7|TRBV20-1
CSASLPYEQYF
TGCAGTGCTAGCCTCCCCTACGAGCAGTACTTC
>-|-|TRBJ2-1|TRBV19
CASSIREPGNEQFF
TGTGCCAGTAGTATACGGGAGCCGGGCAATGAGCAGTTCTTC
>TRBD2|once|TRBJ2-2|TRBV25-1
CASSGRGGTGELFF
TGTGCCAGCAGTGGGAGGGGAGGGACCGGGGAGCTGTTTTTT
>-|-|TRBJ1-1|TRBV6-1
CASSVSGLGSGTEAFF
TGTGCCAGCAGTGTATCAGGGCTTGGTAGTGGCACTGAAGCTTTCTTT
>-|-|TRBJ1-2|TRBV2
CASMRFSWGYTF
TGTGCCAGCATGAGGTTCTCGTGGGGCTACACCTTC
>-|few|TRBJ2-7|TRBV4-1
CASSQDWPGSSYEQYF
TGCGCCAGCAGCCAAGATTGGCCGGGAAGCTCCTACGAGCAGTACTTC
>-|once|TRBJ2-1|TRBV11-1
CASSAPPSSLNEQFF
TGTGCCAGCTCAGCCCCTCCTTCTAGCTTGAATGAGCAGTTCTTC
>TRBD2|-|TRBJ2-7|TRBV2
CASIGASGAYEQYF
TGTGCCAGCATCGGGGCTAGCGGGGCCTACGAGCAGTACTTC
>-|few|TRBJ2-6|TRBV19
CASSFSGTGANVLTF
TGTGCCAGTAGTTTTTCAGGGACTGGGGCCAACGTCCTGACTTTC
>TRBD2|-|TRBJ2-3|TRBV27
CASRLAGATDTQYF
TGTGCCAGCAGGTTAGCGGGAGCGACAGATACGCAGTATTTT
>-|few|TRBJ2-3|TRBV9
CASSVGSGSTDTQYF
TGTGCCAGCAGCGTAGGGAGCGGGAGCACAGATACGCAGTATTTT
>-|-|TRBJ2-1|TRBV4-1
CASSGIDEQFF
TGCGCCAGCTCAGGGATTGATGAGCAGTTCTTC
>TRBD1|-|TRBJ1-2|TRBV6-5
CASSKGGEAYGYTF
TGTGCCAGCAGCAAAGGGGGCGAGGCCTATGGCTACACCTTC
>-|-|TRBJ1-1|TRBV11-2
CASSLVAKRGAFF
TGTGCCAGCAGCTTAGTGGCGAAACGAGGAGCTTTCTTT
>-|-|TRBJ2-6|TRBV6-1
CASSEPQGANVLTF
TGTGCCAGCAGCGAGCCTCAAGGGGCCAACGTCCTGACTTTC
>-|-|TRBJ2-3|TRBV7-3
CASSLASDSGTDTQYF
TGTGCCAGCAGCTTAGCGAGCGATTCGGGGACAGATACGCAGTATTTT